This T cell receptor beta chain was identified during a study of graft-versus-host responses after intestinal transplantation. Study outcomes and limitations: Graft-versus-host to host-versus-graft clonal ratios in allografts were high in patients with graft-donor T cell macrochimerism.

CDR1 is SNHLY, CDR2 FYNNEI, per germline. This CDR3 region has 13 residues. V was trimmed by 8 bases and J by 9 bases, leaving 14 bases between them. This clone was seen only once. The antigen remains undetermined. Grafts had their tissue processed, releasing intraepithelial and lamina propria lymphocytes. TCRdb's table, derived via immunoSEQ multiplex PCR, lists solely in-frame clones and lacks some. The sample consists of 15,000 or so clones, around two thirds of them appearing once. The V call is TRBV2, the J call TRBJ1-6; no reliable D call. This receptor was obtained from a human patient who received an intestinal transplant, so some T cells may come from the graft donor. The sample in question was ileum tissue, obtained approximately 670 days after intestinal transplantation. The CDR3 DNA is TGTGCCAGCCGAACGATGGGGAGTTCACCCCTCCACTTT. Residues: CASRTMGSSPLHF.